Each of the 20 T cell receptor beta chains below was sequenced from the same sample in a study of beta chain features in type 1 diabetes. The entirety of the isolated RNA underwent reverse transcription, so expressed TCRB transcripts were sequenced. Generated by immunoSEQ multiplex PCR, the TCRdb table keeps only in-frame clones and is missing some. Among approximately 400,000 clones listed, about 14% were seen once. The sequenced sample was naive CD4+ T cells from blood. These TCRs come from a woman younger than 30 in good health.

This clone has only a few counts. V is TRBV6-5 and J is TRBJ1-2; D is ambiguous. Trimming took 6 bases from V and 7 from J, leaving 15 bases between them. This CDR3 has 13 amino acids. Germline V gene sequence: CDR1 MNHEY, CDR2 SVGAGI. The CDR3 DNA reads TGTGCCAGCAGGAAAACAGTTTCAGGTGGCTACACCTTC. This translates into CASRKTVSGGYTF.

This clone occurred a few times. The chain recombines TRBV10-3 with TRBJ2-6; the D is unclear. CDR1 ENHRY and CDR2 SYGVKD come from the germline V gene. Trimming left V 4 bases short and J 1 base short, with 8 bases between. The CDR3 is 15 amino acids. CDR3 sequence reads: CAISGGKSGANVLTF. CDR3 DNA sequence: TGTGCCATCAGTGGCGGAAAATCTGGGGCCAACGTCCTGACTTTC.

This clone was seen a handful of times. The chain uses TRBV5-4 and TRBJ2-1; 9 bases fit TRBD1. The CDR3 has 15 residues. V trimming: 0 bases; J trimming: 8 bases; junction bases outside the gene matches: 6. CDR1 SGHNT and CDR2 YYREEE come from the germline V gene (reference sequence). The CDR3 bases are TGTGCCAGCAGCTTGGCGGGACAGGGTAGCGATGAGCAGTTCTTC. Its protein is CASSLAGQGSDEQFF.

V and J are TRBV5-4 and TRBJ2-3, with D possibly matching TRBD1 (5 bases). The CDR3 is made up of 13 amino acids. V shed 1 base and J shed 4 bases, with 7 bases lying between them. Looked up from germline, CDR1 is SGHNT and CDR2 is YYREEE (reference sequence). The CDR3 sequence: CASSLQGSDTQYF. CDR3 coding DNA: TGTGCCAGCAGCTTGCAGGGCTCAGATACGCAGTATTTT.

This clone has more than one count but fewer than ten. The gene calls are TRBV11-2 and TRBJ2-7, with D unclear. Trimming took off 3 bases at V and 5 bases at J, with 2 bases between the two ends. There are 10 residues in the CDR3. The germline gives CDR1 SGHAT, CDR2 FQNNGV. CDR3 DNA: TGTGCCAGCAGCTTTAACGAGCAGTACTTC. This codes for CASSFNEQYF.

This clone was seen more than once but under ten times. The chain couples TRBV6-5 to TRBJ1-1; 7 bases align to TRBD1. The CDR3 totals 15 residues. After removal of 4 bases from V and 1 base from J, the junction contained 6 bases not matched to a gene. Germline V lookup: CDR1 MNHEY, CDR2 SVGAGI. The CDR3 sequence: CASSFSGTANTEAFF. As DNA, the CDR3 is TGTGCCAGCAGTTTTTCCGGGACAGCGAACACTGAAGCTTTCTTT.

This rearrangement joins TRBV6-5 to TRBJ2-3, with TRBD2 identical over 10 bases. CDR1 and CDR2 from the germline V gene are MNHEY and SVGAGI. Trimming removed 0 bases from V and 0 bases from J; junction bases left unmatched: 0. The CDR3 is made up of 16 amino acids. The CDR3 DNA is TGTGCCAGCAGTTACTCGACTAGCGGGAGCACAGATACGCAGTATTTT. Translation gives CASSYSTSGSTDTQYF.

The rearrangement joins TRBV30 to TRBJ1-5; 9 bases fit TRBD1. This CDR3 has 15 residues. CDR1 and CDR2 from the germline V gene are GTSNPN and SVGIG (reference sequence). With 3 bases clipped from V and 2 bases from J, the junction kept 5 bases outside the gene matches. The CDR3 DNA sequence: TGTGCCTGGAGCGCCGGGACAGGGCGCAATCAGCCCCAGCATTTT. This codes for CAWSAGTGRNQPQHF.

The genes are TRBV30 and TRBJ2-1; 13 bases match TRBD2. Trimming removed 4 bases from V and 5 bases from J; junction bases left unmatched: 5. CDR1 and CDR2 from the germline V gene are GTSNPN and SVGIG (reference sequence). The CDR3 is made up of 15 amino acids. DNA of the CDR3: TGTGCCTGGAATACGGGACTAGCGGGAAACAATGAGCAGTTCTTC. Amino acids: CAWNTGLAGNNEQFF.

This clone has only a few counts. The chain recombines TRBV5-6 with TRBJ2-7; TRBD1 aligns across 11 bases. The CDR3 sequence is 17 residues long. Germline V gene lookup returns CDR1 SGHDT and CDR2 YYEEEE. The V segment lost 2 bases and the J segment 4 bases; nucleotides outside the gene matches: 11. CDR3 region: CASSFGVPGQGAYEQYF. The CDR3 DNA is TGTGCCAGCAGCTTTGGAGTTCCCGGACAGGGGGCTTACGAGCAGTACTTC.

This clone was seen a few times. The chain couples TRBV9 to TRBJ2-2; D unclear. Germline V gives CDR1 SGDLS, CDR2 YYNGEE. Trimming took 0 bases from V and 3 from J, leaving 9 bases between them. The CDR3 contains 15 residues. The CDR3 coding sequence is TGTGCCAGCAGCGTAGATTACACCCACACCGGGGAGCTGTTTTTT. It translates to CASSVDYTHTGELFF.

The rearrangement joins TRBV18 to TRBJ1-5; 7 nucleotides match TRBD1. Germline loops: CDR1 KGHSH, CDR2 LQKENI. The CDR3 has 16 residues. The V and J ends lost 2 bases and 4 bases, in that order; junction bases with no gene match: 8. CDR3 in DNA: TGTGCCAGCTCACCAAGGGAAAGGGGGCGAAATCAGCCCCAGCATTTT. It specifies CASSPRERGRNQPQHF.

The chain has TRBV7-2 and TRBJ2-3; TRBD2 matches 7 bases. Per the germline V gene, CDR1 is SGHTA and CDR2 is FQGNSA. CDR3 length equals 15 residues. Germline trimming cut 3 bases from V and 6 bases from J; bases unmatched to any gene: 9. CDR3 loop: CASSLAGLKGDTQYF. As DNA, the CDR3 is TGTGCCAGCAGCTTGGCGGGACTAAAAGGGGATACGCAGTATTTT.

The V and J genes are TRBV28 and TRBJ2-7; D is perhaps TRBD2 (5 bases). The germline V and J ends were trimmed by 6 bases and 0 bases, with 9 bases remaining between them. Germline CDR1 reads MDHEN; CDR2 reads SYDVKM. The CDR3 contains 13 residues. CDR3 sequence (DNA): TGTGCCAGCAGATCGGGGTCCTCCTACGAGCAGTACTTC. It translates to CASRSGSSYEQYF.

The rearrangement joins TRBV7-2 to TRBJ2-2, with TRBD2 matching over 10 bases. V dropped 1 base and J dropped 7; count of bases not matched to a gene: 6. This CDR3 has 16 residues. The germline V gene encodes CDR1 SGHTA and CDR2 FQGNSA. The CDR3 DNA follows: TGTGCCAGCAGCTTAGTCCGTGCTAGCGGGAGCGGGGAGCTGTTTTTT. Its protein product is CASSLVRASGSGELFF. Full variable domain (missing parts from reference TRBV7-2 and TRBJ2-2): GAGVSQSPSNKVTEKGKDVELRCDPISGHTALYWYRQSLGQGLEFLIYFQGNSAPDKSGLPSDRFSAERTGGSVSTLTIQRTQQEDSAVYLCASSLVRASGSGELFFGEGSRLTVL.

This clone turned up a few times. The genes are TRBV7-9 and TRBJ2-3, with 8 bases aligning to TRBD2. V shed 5 bases and J 1 base; nucleotides not matched to a gene: 11. This CDR3 is built from 17 residues. Germline V CDR1 and CDR2: SEHNR, FQNEAQ (reference sequence). DNA for the CDR3: TGTGCCAGCAGCCCACTTCGTACGGGAGGGCGCACAGATACGCAGTATTTT. Protein: CASSPLRTGGRTDTQYF.

This clone was seen only a few times. The rearrangement uses TRBV7-3 and TRBJ2-2; tentative D call: TRBD1 (5 bases). The CDR3 loop spans 15 amino acids. Trimming cost V 1 base and J 4 bases, with 10 bases left between them. CDR1 and CDR2 from the germline V gene are SGHTA and FQGTGA. CDR3 coding DNA: TGTGCCAGCAGCTTAATGGGCAGGGCCACCGGGGAGCTGTTTTTT. Its protein is CASSLMGRATGELFF.

This chain connects TRBV5-6 to TRBJ2-1; D is perhaps TRBD2 (6 bases). Germline-derived CDR1 and CDR2 are SGHDT and YYEEEE. The CDR3 is 15 residues long. Trimming removed 4 bases from V and 0 bases from J, with 11 bases in between. CDR3 sequence reads: CASSAGRSSYNEQFF. Written as DNA, the CDR3 is TGTGCCAGCAGCGCGGGACGGAGCTCCTACAATGAGCAGTTCTTC.

The genes are TRBV5-4 and TRBJ2-1; maybe TRBD2 (5 bases). Trimming removed 1 base from V and 5 bases from J, with 16 bases in between. This CDR3 spans 16 amino acids. CDR1 and CDR2 from the germline V gene are SGHNT and YYREEE (reference sequence). CDR3: CASSLWRAITHNEQFF. DNA of the CDR3: TGTGCCAGCAGCTTGTGGCGGGCTATTACCCACAATGAGCAGTTCTTC.

The rearrangement uses TRBV28 and TRBJ2-7, with 7 bases matching TRBD2. The CDR3 is made up of 14 amino acids. Per the germline V gene, CDR1 is MDHEN and CDR2 is SYDVKM. The junction had 12 bases not matched to a gene; V was cut back by 8 bases and J by 5 bases. The CDR3 spells CASLKGRLANEQYF. CDR3 coding DNA: TGTGCCAGCCTCAAAGGGAGACTAGCCAACGAGCAGTACTTC. The full variable domain, rest sourced from reference TRBV28 and TRBJ2-7, is DVKVTQSSRYLVKRTGEKVFLECVQDMDHENMFWYRQDPGLGLRLIYFSYDVKMKEKGDIPEGYSVSREKKERFSLILESASTNQTSMYLCASLKGRLANEQYFGPGTRLTVT.